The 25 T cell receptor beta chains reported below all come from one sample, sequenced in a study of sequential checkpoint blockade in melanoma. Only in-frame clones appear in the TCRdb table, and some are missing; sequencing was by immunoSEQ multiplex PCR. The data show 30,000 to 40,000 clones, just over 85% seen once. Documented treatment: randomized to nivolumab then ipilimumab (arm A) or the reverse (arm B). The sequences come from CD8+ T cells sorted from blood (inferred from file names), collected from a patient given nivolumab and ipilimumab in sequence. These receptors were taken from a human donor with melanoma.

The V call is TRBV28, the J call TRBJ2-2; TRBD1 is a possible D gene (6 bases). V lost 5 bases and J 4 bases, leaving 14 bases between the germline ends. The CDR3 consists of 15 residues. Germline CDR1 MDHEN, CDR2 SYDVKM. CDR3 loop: CASSPTGPGTGELFF. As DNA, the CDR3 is TGTGCCAGCAGTCCCACAGGGCCCGGCACCGGGGAGCTGTTTTTT.

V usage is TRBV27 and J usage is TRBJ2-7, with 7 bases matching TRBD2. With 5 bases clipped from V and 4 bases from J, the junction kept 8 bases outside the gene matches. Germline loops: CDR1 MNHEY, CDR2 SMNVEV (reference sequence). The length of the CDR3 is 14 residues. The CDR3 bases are TGTGCCAGCAGTCTCTATGGCGGGAGTTACGAGCAGTACGTC. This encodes CASSLYGGSYEQYV.

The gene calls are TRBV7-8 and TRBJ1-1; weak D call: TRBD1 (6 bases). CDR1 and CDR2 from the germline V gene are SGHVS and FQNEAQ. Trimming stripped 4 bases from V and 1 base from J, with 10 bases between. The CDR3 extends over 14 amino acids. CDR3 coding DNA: TGTGCCAGCAGCTCATTGACAGGGAACACTGAAGCTTTCTTT. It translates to CASSSLTGNTEAFF. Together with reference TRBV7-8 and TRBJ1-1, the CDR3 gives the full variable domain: GAGVSQSPRYKVAKRGQDVALRCDPISGHVSLFWYQQALGQGPEFLTYFQNEAQLDKSGLPSDRFFAERPEGSVSTLKIQRTQQEDSAVYLCASSSLTGNTEAFFGQGTRLTVV.

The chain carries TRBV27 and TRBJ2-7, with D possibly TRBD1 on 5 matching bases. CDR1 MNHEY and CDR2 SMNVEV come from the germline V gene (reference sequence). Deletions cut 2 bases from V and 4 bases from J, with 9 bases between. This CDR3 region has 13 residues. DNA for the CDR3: TGTGCCAGCAGTTTAGGCAGGGAATACGAGCAGTACTTC. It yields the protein CASSLGREYEQYF.

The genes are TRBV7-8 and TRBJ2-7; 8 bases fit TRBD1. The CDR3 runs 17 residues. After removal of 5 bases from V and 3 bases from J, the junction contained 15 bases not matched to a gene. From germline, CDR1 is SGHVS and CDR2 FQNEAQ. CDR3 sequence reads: CASSPGQEEILYYEQYF. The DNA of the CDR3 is TGTGCCAGCAGCCCGGGACAGGAGGAAATCCTATACTACGAGCAGTACTTC.

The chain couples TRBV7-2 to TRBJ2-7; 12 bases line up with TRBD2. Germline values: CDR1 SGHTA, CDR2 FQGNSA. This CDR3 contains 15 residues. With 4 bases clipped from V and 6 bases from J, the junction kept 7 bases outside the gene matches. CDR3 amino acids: CASSSLAGGGSEQYV. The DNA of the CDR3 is TGTGCCAGCAGCTCGCTAGCGGGAGGGGGCTCCGAGCAGTACGTC.

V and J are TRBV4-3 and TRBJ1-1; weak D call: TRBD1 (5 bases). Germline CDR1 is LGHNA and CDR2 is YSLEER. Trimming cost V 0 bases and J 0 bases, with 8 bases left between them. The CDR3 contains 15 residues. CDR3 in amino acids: CASSQDRALNTEAFF. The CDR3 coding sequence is TGCGCCAGCAGCCAAGACAGGGCTTTGAACACTGAAGCTTTCTTT.

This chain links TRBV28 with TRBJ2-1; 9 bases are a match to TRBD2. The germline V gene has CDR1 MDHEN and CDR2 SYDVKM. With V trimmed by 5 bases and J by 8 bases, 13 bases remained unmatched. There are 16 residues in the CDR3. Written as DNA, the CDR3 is TGTGCCAGCAGTCCGCATCTAGCGGGAAAGGAGTATGAGCAGTTCTTC. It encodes CASSPHLAGKEYEQFF.

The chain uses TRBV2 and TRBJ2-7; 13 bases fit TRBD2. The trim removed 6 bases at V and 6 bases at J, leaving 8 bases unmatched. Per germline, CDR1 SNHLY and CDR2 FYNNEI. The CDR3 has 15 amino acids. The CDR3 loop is CASSPGLAGAAEQYF. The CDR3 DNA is TGTGCCAGCAGCCCAGGACTAGCGGGAGCCGCCGAGCAGTACTTC.

This CDR3 reads CAINEGGSQREKLFF. In DNA, the CDR3 is TGTGCCATCAACGAAGGAGGGTCACAACGTGAAAAACTGTTTTTT. This chain joins TRBV10-3 and TRBJ1-4, with D uncertain. CDR1 is ENHRY and CDR2 is SYGVKD in the germline V gene. The V and J ends lost 7 bases and 7 bases respectively, with 19 bases between them. There are 15 residues in the CDR3.

In DNA form, the CDR3 reads TGTGCCAGCAGTTACTCAGACAGGGCCTCCTACGAGCAGTACTTC. The encoded protein is CASSYSDRASYEQYF. This chain uses TRBV6-5 with TRBJ2-7; TRBD1 matches at 7 bases. This CDR3 is 15 amino acids long. The germline V gene has CDR1 MNHEY and CDR2 SVGAGI. V lost 0 bases and J lost 0; bases outside the gene matches: 2.

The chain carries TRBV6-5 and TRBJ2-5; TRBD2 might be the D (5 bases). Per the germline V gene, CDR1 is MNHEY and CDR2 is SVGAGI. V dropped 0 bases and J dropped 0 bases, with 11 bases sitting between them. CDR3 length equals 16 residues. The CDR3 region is CASSYSSSADQETQYF. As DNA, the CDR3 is TGTGCCAGCAGTTACTCGAGTAGCGCGGACCAAGAGACCCAGTACTTC.

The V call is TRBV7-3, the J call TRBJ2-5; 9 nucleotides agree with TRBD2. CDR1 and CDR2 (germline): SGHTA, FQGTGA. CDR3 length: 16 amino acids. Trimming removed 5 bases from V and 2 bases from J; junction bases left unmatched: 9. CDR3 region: CASSLGTSRTQETQYF. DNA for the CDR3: TGTGCCAGCAGCCTCGGGACTAGCAGGACTCAAGAGACCCAGTACTTC.

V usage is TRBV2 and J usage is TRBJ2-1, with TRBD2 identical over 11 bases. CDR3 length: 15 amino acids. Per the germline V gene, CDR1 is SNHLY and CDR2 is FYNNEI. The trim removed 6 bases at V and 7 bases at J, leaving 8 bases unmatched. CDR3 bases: TGTGCCAGCAGGATAACTAGCGGGAGAGGTAATGAGCAGTTCTTC. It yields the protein CASRITSGRGNEQFF.

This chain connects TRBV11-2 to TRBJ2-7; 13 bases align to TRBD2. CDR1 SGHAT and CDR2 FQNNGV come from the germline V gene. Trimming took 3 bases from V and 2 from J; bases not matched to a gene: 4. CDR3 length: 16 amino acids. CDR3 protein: CASSLGLAGTAYEQYF. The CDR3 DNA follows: TGTGCCAGCAGCTTGGGACTAGCGGGAACCGCCTACGAGCAGTACTTC.

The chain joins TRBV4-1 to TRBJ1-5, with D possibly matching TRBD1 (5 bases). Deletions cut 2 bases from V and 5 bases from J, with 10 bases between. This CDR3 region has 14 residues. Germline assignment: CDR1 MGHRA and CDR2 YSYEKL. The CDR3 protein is CASSQTDTDQPQHF. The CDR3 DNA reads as TGCGCCAGCAGCCAAACGGACACTGATCAGCCCCAGCATTTT.

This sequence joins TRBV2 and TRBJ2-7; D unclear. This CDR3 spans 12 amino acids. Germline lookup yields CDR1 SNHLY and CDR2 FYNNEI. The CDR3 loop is CASTYEQAEQHV. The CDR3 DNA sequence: TGTGCCAGTACATACGAGCAGGCCGAGCAGCACGTC.

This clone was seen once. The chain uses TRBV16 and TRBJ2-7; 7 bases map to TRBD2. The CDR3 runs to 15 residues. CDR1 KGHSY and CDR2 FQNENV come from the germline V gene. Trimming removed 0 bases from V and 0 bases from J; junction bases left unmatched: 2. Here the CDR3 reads CASSQSGGSSYEQYF. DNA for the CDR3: TGTGCCAGCAGCCAATCCGGCGGGAGCTCCTACGAGCAGTACTTC.

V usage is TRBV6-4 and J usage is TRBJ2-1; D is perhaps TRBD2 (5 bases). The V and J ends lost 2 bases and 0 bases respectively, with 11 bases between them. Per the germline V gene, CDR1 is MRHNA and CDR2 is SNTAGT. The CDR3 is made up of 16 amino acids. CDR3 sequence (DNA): TGTGCCAGCAGTGACGAGGGTGAGGGCTCCTACAATGAGCAGTTCTTC. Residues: CASSDEGEGSYNEQFF.

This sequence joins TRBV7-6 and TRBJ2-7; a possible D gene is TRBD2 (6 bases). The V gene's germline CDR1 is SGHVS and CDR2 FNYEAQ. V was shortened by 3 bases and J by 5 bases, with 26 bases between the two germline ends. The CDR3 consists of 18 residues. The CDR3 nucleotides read TGTGCCAGCAGCTTGGGTGCCGCACGCATGGGGGGTTTCGACGAGCAGTACTTC. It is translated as CASSLGAARMGGFDEQYF.

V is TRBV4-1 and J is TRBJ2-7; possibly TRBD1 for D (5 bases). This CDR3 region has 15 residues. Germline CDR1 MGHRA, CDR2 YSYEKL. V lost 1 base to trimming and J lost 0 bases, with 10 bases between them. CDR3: CASSQVHQGSYEQYF. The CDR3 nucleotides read TGCGCCAGCAGCCAAGTACATCAGGGCTCCTACGAGCAGTACTTC.

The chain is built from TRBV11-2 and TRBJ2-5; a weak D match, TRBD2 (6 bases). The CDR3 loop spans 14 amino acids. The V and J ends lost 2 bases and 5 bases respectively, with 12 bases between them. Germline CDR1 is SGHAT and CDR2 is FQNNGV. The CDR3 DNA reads TGTGCCAGCAGCTTAAGGGCTAGCGTGGAGACCCAGTACTTC. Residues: CASSLRASVETQYF.

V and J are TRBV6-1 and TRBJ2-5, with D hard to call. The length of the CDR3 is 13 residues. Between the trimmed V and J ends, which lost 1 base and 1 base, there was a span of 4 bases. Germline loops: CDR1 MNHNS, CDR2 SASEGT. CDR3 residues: CASSEDSQETQYF. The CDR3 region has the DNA TGTGCCAGCAGTGAAGACAGCCAAGAGACCCAGTACTTC.

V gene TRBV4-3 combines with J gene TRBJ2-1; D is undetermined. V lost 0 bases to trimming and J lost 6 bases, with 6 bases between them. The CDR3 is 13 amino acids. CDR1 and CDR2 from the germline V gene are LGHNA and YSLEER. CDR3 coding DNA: TGCGCCAGCAGCCAAGATGTCCGCAATGAGCAGTTCTTC. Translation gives CASSQDVRNEQFF.

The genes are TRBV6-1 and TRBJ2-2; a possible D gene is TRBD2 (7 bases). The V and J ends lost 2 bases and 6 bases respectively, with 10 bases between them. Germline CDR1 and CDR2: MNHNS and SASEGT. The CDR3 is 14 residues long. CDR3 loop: CASSERGAAGELFF. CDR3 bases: TGTGCCAGCAGTGAACGGGGGGCGGCCGGGGAGCTGTTTTTT.